Listed below are T cell receptor beta chains from one sample, sequenced in a study of shared clonotypes between healthy human individuals. Repertoires were generated with immunoSEQ multiplex PCR, while TCRdb's copy carries only in-frame clones and drops some. The sample lists 2.3 million or so clones; more than 85% were seen once. The specimen sequenced was naive CD4+ T cells from PBMCs. These TCRs come from a man younger than 30 in good health. Some clones in this sample may be carry-over from other donors' samples. Both conserved end residues are part of each CDR3. The D gene is left open where the match is weak. Size values are once, few and many counts, or a class for expanded clones, and some rows have none.

size	D	J	V	CDR3	DNA
-	TRBD2	TRBJ2-1	TRBV2	CASRAGGSYNEQFF	TGTGCCAGCCGGGCGGGAGGCTCCTACAATGAGCAGTTCTTC
-	-	TRBJ2-1	TRBV7-7	CASSLGPGLGLEQFF	TGTGCCAGCAGCTTAGGCCCGGGACTTGGGCTGGAGCAGTTCTTC
-	TRBD2	TRBJ2-7	TRBV7-9	CASSYPASGSIKVYEQYF	TGTGCCAGCAGCTATCCGGCTAGCGGGAGTATAAAGGTCTACGAGCAGTACTTC
-	TRBD2	TRBJ2-3	TRBV27	CASRGLAGTARAGTDTQYF	TGTGCCAGCAGGGGTCTAGCGGGAACTGCTAGAGCGGGCACAGATACGCAGTATTTT
-	TRBD1	TRBJ1-2	TRBV11-2	CASSLQGFGYTF	TGTGCCAGCAGCCTACAGGGGTTCGGCTACACCTTC
-	-	TRBJ1-1	TRBV10-1	CASSPGAWDTEAFF	TGCGCCAGCAGTCCAGGGGCATGGGACACTGAAGCTTTCTTT
-	TRBD1	TRBJ1-2	TRBV4-2	CASSQGLDRGMSYGYTF	TGTGCCAGCAGCCAAGGCCTGGACAGGGGAATGTCCTATGGCTACACCTTC
-	TRBD2	TRBJ2-2	TRBV14	CASSQLLAGYGELFF	TGTGCCAGCAGCCAATTACTAGCGGGTTACGGGGAGCTGTTTTTT
-	-	TRBJ1-2	TRBV19	CASTFRGVDGYTF	TGTGCCAGTACCTTCCGAGGGGTGGATGGCTACACCTTC
-	TRBD2	TRBJ2-5	TRBV7-2	CASSLGTSPETQYF	TGTGCCAGCAGCCTGGGGACTAGCCCAGAGACCCAGTACTTC
-	-	TRBJ1-5	TRBV19	CASSIIGGPSNQPQHF	TGTGCCAGTAGTATTATTGGGGGCCCGAGCAATCAGCCCCAGCATTTT
few	-	TRBJ1-3	TRBV5-4	CASSLGDPSSGNTIYF	TGTGCCAGCAGCTTGGGTGATCCGTCCTCTGGAAACACCATATATTTT
once	-	TRBJ2-2	TRBV9	CASSVTDHLPGELFF	TGTGCCAGCAGCGTGACGGACCATCTTCCCGGGGAGCTGTTTTTT
-	-	TRBJ1-4	TRBV4-3	CASSQAPQTNEKLFF	TGCGCCAGCAGCCAAGCCCCACAGACAAATGAAAAACTGTTTTTT
once	-	TRBJ2-1	TRBV19	CASTPSGSSYNEQFF	TGTGCCAGCACACCCAGCGGAAGTTCCTACAATGAGCAGTTCTTC
-	-	TRBJ2-1	TRBV19	CASSPNGLGNEQFF	TGTGCCAGTAGTCCCAACGGACTGGGCAATGAGCAGTTCTTC